The rows below give T cell receptor beta chains drawn from one sample of a study of T cells after yellow fever vaccination. In TCRdb, the 5' RACE reads were re-called with MiXCR into one record per CDR3 protein. Among 250,000 to 400,000 distinct CDR3 sequences listed, over 3.5% were seen once. This sample comprised PBMCs, obtained 15 days after the yellow fever booster vaccination. These receptor sequences come from a young man who received the YFV17D yellow fever vaccine. Each CDR3 is given with its conserved first and last residue. D genes are given only for firm matches. Only some rows state a clone size, as once, few, many or a class for expanded clones.

V: TRBV14; J: TRBJ2-1; D: TRBD2; size: NA; DNA: TGTGCCAGCAGCCAAGGACAGCGGGGGGCATACAATGAGCAGTTCTTC; CDR3: CASSQGQRGAYNEQFF
V: TRBV10-1; J: TRBJ2-1; D: TRBD2; size: few; DNA: TGCGCCAGCAGTGAGTCCCGAGCGGGGGGGTACAATGAGCAGTTCTTC; CDR3: CASSESRAGGYNEQFF
V: TRBV11-2; J: TRBJ1-3; D: NA; size: many; DNA: TGTGCCAGCAGCGGATACGTCGACAGTTCTGGAAACACCATATATTTT; CDR3: CASSGYVDSSGNTIYF
V: TRBV12-3/TRBV12-4; J: TRBJ2-2; D: NA; size: few; DNA: TGTGCCAGCAGTTTGGACCACACCGGGGAGCTGTTTTTT; CDR3: CASSLDHTGELFF
V: TRBV29-1; J: TRBJ2-7; D: NA; size: NA; DNA: TGCAGCGTTGAAAGGGGGGGGGCTCACGAGCAGTACTTC; CDR3: CSVERGGAHEQYF
V: TRBV7-2; J: TRBJ2-5; D: NA; size: few; DNA: TGTGCCAGCAGGCCGACGGATCTTCAAGAGACCCAGTACTTC; CDR3: CASRPTDLQETQYF
V: TRBV6-5; J: TRBJ2-5; D: NA; size: many; DNA: TGTGCCAGCAGTTACTCGGCAACAGGGATAGCCCAAGAGACCCAGTACTTC; CDR3: CASSYSATGIAQETQYF
V: TRBV29-1; J: TRBJ1-4; D: NA; size: many; DNA: TGCAGCGTTGAGGCGGATAATGAAAAACTGTTTTTT; CDR3: CSVEADNEKLFF
V: TRBV7-9; J: TRBJ2-1; D: TRBD1; size: few; DNA: TGTGCCAGCAGCCCCAAAGACAGGGGAAGGGTGGATGAGCAGTTCTTC; CDR3: CASSPKDRGRVDEQFF
V: TRBV12-3/TRBV12-4; J: TRBJ1-2; D: NA; size: many; DNA: TGTGCCAGCAGTTTAGGTTCGCCCCCGACGTTCACCTTC; CDR3: CASSLGSPPTFTF
V: TRBV27; J: TRBJ2-5; D: TRBD2; size: many; DNA: TGTGCCAGCAGTCCCCTCCTAGCGGGGGGAGAGACCCAGTACTTC; CDR3: CASSPLLAGGETQYF
V: TRBV7-2; J: TRBJ2-7; D: TRBD1; size: few; DNA: TGTGCCAGCAGCTTAGGTTATGGGACAGGGGGCTACGAGCAGTACTTC; CDR3: CASSLGYGTGGYEQYF
V: TRBV11-2; J: TRBJ2-2; D: NA; size: many; DNA: TGTGCCAGCAGCTTAGTTCTACGGGGCACCGGGGAGCTGTTTTTT; CDR3: CASSLVLRGTGELFF
V: TRBV3-1; J: TRBJ2-1; D: TRBD2; size: many; DNA: TGTGCCAGCAGCCCCGTACTCTTGCTCGAGCGGGGGGTAAACTCCTACAATGAGCAGTTCTTC; CDR3: CASSPVLLLERGVNSYNEQFF
V: TRBV5-1; J: TRBJ2-3; D: NA; size: few; DNA: TGCGCCAGCAGCTTCATTCCTGCTAGCACAGATACGCAGTATTTT; CDR3: CASSFIPASTDTQYF
V: TRBV10-2; J: TRBJ2-5; D: TRBD1; size: few; DNA: TGCGCCAGCCGTCCCGGGACAGGGGTTGGCGAGACCCAGTACTTC; CDR3: CASRPGTGVGETQYF
V: TRBV2; J: TRBJ1-1; D: TRBD1; size: few; DNA: TGTGCCAGCAGAAGAGGGGACAGGGGGAACACTGAAGCTTTCTTT; CDR3: CASRRGDRGNTEAFF
V: TRBV7-3; J: TRBJ2-5; D: NA; size: few; DNA: TGTGCCAGCAGCCCCCAGGGGGGAGAGACCCAGTACTTC; CDR3: CASSPQGGETQYF
V: TRBV19; J: TRBJ2-7; D: NA; size: NA; DNA: TGTGCCAGTAGTAAGCTGCTAAGCTCCTACGAGCAGTACTTC; CDR3: CASSKLLSSYEQYF
V: TRBV7-2; J: TRBJ1-2; D: NA; size: NA; DNA: TGTGTCAGCAGCCCAACGTCAGGCTACACCTTC; CDR3: CVSSPTSGYTF
V: TRBV12-3/TRBV12-4; J: TRBJ1-1; D: NA; size: NA; DNA: TGTGCCAGCAGTGAAGATACGAACACTGAAGCTTTCTTT; CDR3: CASSEDTNTEAFF
V: TRBV7-2; J: TRBJ2-3; D: TRBD2; size: many; DNA: TGTGCCAGCAGCTTAGGCGGGGGGGTAGGAGATACGCAGTATTTT; CDR3: CASSLGGGVGDTQYF
V: TRBV20-1; J: TRBJ2-4; D: NA; size: many; DNA: TGCAGTGGACCCGCCCAGACTGGGGGGATTCAGTACTTC; CDR3: CSGPAQTGGIQYF
V: TRBV4-1; J: TRBJ2-3; D: NA; size: many; DNA: TGCGCCAGCAGCAAGCTAGACAGATTAACAGATACGCAGTATTTT; CDR3: CASSKLDRLTDTQYF
V: TRBV27; J: TRBJ1-5; D: NA; size: many; DNA: TGTGCCAGCTCCGTAGGACAGCGATATCAGCCCCAGCATTTT; CDR3: CASSVGQRYQPQHF
V: TRBV4-1; J: TRBJ2-3; D: NA; size: NA; DNA: TGCGCCAGCAGCCTCGCCCCGGGGACTCTATCAGATACGCAGTATTTT; CDR3: CASSLAPGTLSDTQYF
V: TRBV7-9; J: TRBJ2-5; D: NA; size: few; DNA: TGTGCCAGCAGCTTGTCGGGGACCCAGTACTTC; CDR3: CASSLSGTQYF
V: TRBV7-6; J: TRBJ2-5; D: NA; size: many; DNA: TGTGCCAGCAGCTTCTTTGGGGGGTCGAACATCCAAGAGACCCAGTACTTC; CDR3: CASSFFGGSNIQETQYF
V: TRBV6-5; J: TRBJ1-5; D: NA; size: many; DNA: TGTGCCAGCAGTTACGATAGCAATCAGCCCCAGCATTTT; CDR3: CASSYDSNQPQHF
V: TRBV7-2; J: TRBJ2-7; D: NA; size: many; DNA: TGTGCCAGCAGCTTAGGCACAGGTCCCTTCTACGAGCAGTACTTC; CDR3: CASSLGTGPFYEQYF
V: TRBV6-2/TRBV6-3; J: TRBJ2-2; D: TRBD2; size: many; DNA: TGTGCCAGCACCCGGACTAGCGGGGGCCGCACCGGGGAGCTGTTTTTT; CDR3: CASTRTSGGRTGELFF
V: TRBV20-1; J: TRBJ1-2; D: TRBD1; size: many; DNA: TGCAGTGCCAGGACAGGGGTGGAGGGCTACACCTTC; CDR3: CSARTGVEGYTF
V: TRBV7-9; J: TRBJ1-3; D: TRBD1; size: few; DNA: TGTGCCAGCAGCTCATGGACAGGAACCGAACTAGGGGGATATTTT; CDR3: CASSSWTGTELGGYF
V: TRBV7-2; J: TRBJ2-5; D: TRBD2; size: many; DNA: TGTGCCAGCAGCTGGACTAGCGGGGTGGGGGAGACCCAGTACTTC; CDR3: CASSWTSGVGETQYF
V: TRBV7-2; J: TRBJ1-5; D: NA; size: many; DNA: TGTGCCAGCAGCCGGGGGGAGGGGCCAGGGGAGCCCCAGCATTTT; CDR3: CASSRGEGPGEPQHF
V: TRBV18; J: TRBJ2-1; D: NA; size: NA; DNA: TGTGCCAGCTCACGCCGAGAGAGCTCCTACAATGAGCAGTTCTTC; CDR3: CASSRRESSYNEQFF
V: TRBV12-3/TRBV12-4; J: TRBJ1-1; D: NA; size: NA; DNA: TGTGCCAGCACCAAAAGGGAAAAGGACACTGAAGCTTTCTTT; CDR3: CASTKREKDTEAFF
V: TRBV5-4; J: TRBJ1-6; D: TRBD1; size: NA; DNA: TGTGCCAGCAGCGTTGGGTGGGACAGGGGTTCACCCCTCCACTTT; CDR3: CASSVGWDRGSPLHF
V: TRBV19; J: TRBJ2-1; D: TRBD1; size: few; DNA: TGTGCCAGTAGCGACAGGGATGGTAGAGGCAATGAGCAGTTCTTC; CDR3: CASSDRDGRGNEQFF
V: TRBV20-1; J: TRBJ2-3; D: NA; size: many; DNA: TGCAGTGCTACACTCAACGAGGCCACAGATACGCAGTATTTT; CDR3: CSATLNEATDTQYF
V: TRBV30; J: TRBJ2-6; D: NA; size: NA; DNA: TGTGCCTGGAGTAAGGGGACTGGGGCCAACGTCCTGACTTTC; CDR3: CAWSKGTGANVLTF
V: TRBV7-2; J: TRBJ2-2; D: NA; size: many; DNA: TGTGCCAGCAGCCAGGACATCCTCACCGGGGAGCTGTTTTTT; CDR3: CASSQDILTGELFF
V: TRBV5-5; J: TRBJ1-1; D: TRBD1; size: many; DNA: TGTGCCAGCAGCTTAATACAGGGGGCTTATAACACTGAAGCTTTCTTT; CDR3: CASSLIQGAYNTEAFF
V: TRBV5-4; J: TRBJ2-1; D: NA; size: NA; DNA: TGTGCCAGCAGCTTGGGGACGGAGTACAATGAGCAGTTCTTC; CDR3: CASSLGTEYNEQFF
V: TRBV7-9; J: TRBJ1-2; D: NA; size: NA; DNA: TGTGCCAGCAGCTTAGCCCGCAGGGGTCGGCACTATGGCTACACCTTC; CDR3: CASSLARRGRHYGYTF
V: TRBV7-2; J: TRBJ2-3; D: NA; size: many; DNA: TGTGCCAGCAGCCAGCGACTAGGGACAGATACGCAGTATTTT; CDR3: CASSQRLGTDTQYF
V: TRBV4-1; J: TRBJ1-6; D: TRBD1; size: few; DNA: TGCGCCAGCAGCCACGGACAGGGGCCTAATTCACCCCTCCACTTT; CDR3: CASSHGQGPNSPLHF
V: TRBV5-1; J: TRBJ1-2; D: NA; size: NA; DNA: TGCGCCAGCAGCTTACTCCTGGTCAACTATGGCTACACCTTC; CDR3: CASSLLLVNYGYTF
V: TRBV20-1; J: TRBJ1-1; D: NA; size: NA; DNA: TGCAGTGCAGGTCCGGGGACAATAAAAACTGAAGCTTTCTTT; CDR3: CSAGPGTIKTEAFF
V: TRBV11-2; J: TRBJ2-3; D: TRBD1; size: NA; DNA: TGTGCCAGCAGCGGCCACGTTACAACAGGGGGCTTTAGCACAGATACGCAGTATTTT; CDR3: CASSGHVTTGGFSTDTQYF
V: TRBV5-1; J: TRBJ1-3; D: NA; size: NA; DNA: TGCGCCAGCAGCTTGGCCGGGCAAATCTCTGGAAACACCATATATTTT; CDR3: CASSLAGQISGNTIYF
V: TRBV7-2; J: TRBJ2-2; D: TRBD1; size: NA; DNA: TGTGCCAGCAGCTTCACCGGGACAGGGGGCAGCACCGGGGAGCTGTTTTTT; CDR3: CASSFTGTGGSTGELFF
V: TRBV2; J: TRBJ1-6; D: NA; size: few; DNA: TGTGCCAGCAGTTGGACCGGAAGCTCCTATAATTCACCCCTCCACTTT; CDR3: CASSWTGSSYNSPLHF